This entry features one T cell receptor (beta chain) sequence. The antigen is unknown. This specimen comes from a study of neoadjuvant anti-PD-1 for oral cavity cancer. Whole-study results and caveats: Larger post-treatment preexisting tumor clones tracked with greater tumor shrinkage. Higher pretreatment Treg/Th17 ratios tracked higher pretreatment blood clonality.

Trimming took 0 bases from V and 2 from J, leaving 7 bases between them. This CDR3 comprises 14 residues. Germline V gives CDR1 SGHVS, CDR2 FQNEAQ. The time point is: after neoadjuvant nivolumab, at surgical resection. Cohort: HPV-negative, locally advanced oral cavity squamous cell carcinoma patients. Survey sequencing of tumors mostly used 4.5 to 5 ug DNA, two replicates. The data were produced by immunoSEQ multiplex PCR, yet TCRdb's version contains in-frame clones alone and is incomplete. The sample shows about 23,000 clones, 25% to 35% of them seen only once. The sequencing used tumor tissue, collected after nivolumab (anti-PD-1) treatment. This chain links TRBV7-8 with TRBJ2-5; tentatively, D is TRBD2 (5 bases). This receptor was identified in a person between 40 and 85 years old with oral cavity squamous cell carcinoma. The CDR3 spells CASSLADFQETQYF. CDR3 DNA sequence: TGTGCCAGCAGCTTAGCGGACTTTCAAGAGACCCAGTACTTC.